This TCR beta chain emerged from a study of blood T cell repertoires in COVID-19. Assay: immunoSEQ multiplex PCR; the TCRdb copy retains only in-frame clones and omits some. The table records hundreds of thousands of clones, more than 75% of them present only once. This CDR3 has 15 amino acids. Germline V gives CDR1 LGHDT, CDR2 YNNKEL (reference sequence). V shed 2 bases and J 9 bases; nucleotides not matched to a gene: 10. This sequence was found in a woman under 40 who had recovered from COVID-19. V and J are TRBV3-1 (or the pseudogene TRBV3-2) and TRBJ2-1; 7 nucleotides agree with TRBD2. The sample was peripheral blood. The CDR3 here is CASSQPGRLASEQFF. The CDR3 nucleotides read TGTGCCAGCAGCCAACCCGGCAGACTAGCTAGTGAGCAGTTCTTC.